The present T cell receptor beta chain was sequenced within a study of blood T cell repertoires in COVID-19. The CDR3 sequence is 14 residues long. The repertoire was sequenced with immunoSEQ multiplex PCR; TCRdb's copy has only in-frame clones and lacks some. The data show over 250,000 clones, with around nine tenths seen just once and roughly an eighth held by the top ten. This sequence originates from a woman in her fifties or sixties with acute or convalescent COVID-19. The sequenced sample was peripheral blood. This chain joins TRBV21-1 and TRBJ2-7; the table's D call TRBD1 went unverified against the DNA. TRBV21-1 is a listed pseudogene. The CDR3 DNA sequence: TGTGCCAGCAGCAAAAGTGGCAGAATATACGAGCAGTACTTC. Residues: CASSKSGRIYEQYF.